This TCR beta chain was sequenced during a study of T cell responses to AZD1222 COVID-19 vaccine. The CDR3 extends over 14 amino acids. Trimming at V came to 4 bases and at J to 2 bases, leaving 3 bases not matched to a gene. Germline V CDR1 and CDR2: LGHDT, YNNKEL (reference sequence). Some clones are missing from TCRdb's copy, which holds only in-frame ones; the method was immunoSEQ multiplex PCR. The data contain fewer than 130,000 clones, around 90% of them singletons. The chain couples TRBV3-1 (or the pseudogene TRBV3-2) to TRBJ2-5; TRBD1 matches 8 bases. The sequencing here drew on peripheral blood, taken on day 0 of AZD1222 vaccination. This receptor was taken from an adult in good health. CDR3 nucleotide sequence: TGTGCCAGCAGCCGGAACAGGGGGCAAGAGACCCAGTACTTC. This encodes CASSRNRGQETQYF.